This T cell receptor (beta chain) was profiled in a study of T cell responses to AZD1222 COVID-19 vaccine. Study information: Second-dose timings of about 4 or about 12 weeks were pooled.

A remark on this clone: What it recognizes is unknown.

Study observations and caveats: The number of AZD1222 recipients seropositive at baseline was only six. Sampling that yielded the repertoires occurred only after the peak T cell response. Nearly half of spike-specific TCRs reportedly target variant regions that are unmutated in the B.1.351 and B.1.1.7 variants.

The CDR3 consists of 13 residues. V dropped 4 bases and J dropped 11 bases, with 13 bases sitting between them. Germline-derived CDR1 and CDR2 are SGHNT and YYREEE (reference sequence). Clones were read by immunoSEQ multiplex PCR, and TCRdb kept only the in-frame ones, dropping some. This table has approximately 110,000 clones, more than 70% appearing once. Sample: peripheral blood, taken on day 0 of AZD1222 vaccination. V usage is TRBV5-4 and J usage is TRBJ2-6; a weak D match, TRBD1 (7 bases). The source of this sequence is an adult in good health. DNA of the CDR3: TGTGCCAGCAGCGCTCAGGGGGAGGACGTCCTGACTTTC. It codes for CASSAQGEDVLTF.